This T cell receptor (beta chain) was recovered during a study of OX40 agonist ivuxolimab in advanced cancers. On this clone itself: Its matching antigen is unknown.

Whole-study results and caveats: Certain nonresponders additionally had low normalized T-cell clonal expansion. With doses of 0.1 to 3.0 mg/kg, CD4+ and CD8+ blood T cells had undergone clonal expansion by week 6.

Libraries were prepared by immunoSEQ multiplex PCR; TCRdb keeps only in-frame clonotypes and omits some of them. The sample records fewer than 90,000 clones, around 87% being singletons. Patients were ruled out by autoimmune disease history or systemic immunosuppression. Germline V gene data show CDR1 as KGHSH and CDR2 as LQKENI. V gave up 3 bases and J gave up 2 bases, with 10 bases separating them. The CDR3 contains 14 residues. The chain uses TRBV18 and TRBJ1-1; D uncertain. This sample comprised CD4+ or CD8+ T cells sorted from blood, obtained in a trial of the OX40 agonist ivuxolimab. This receptor was obtained from an adult with an advanced solid tumor such as melanoma, head and neck, liver or kidney cancer. CDR3 nucleotide sequence: TGTGCCAGCTCACCGGCCCGAGAAAACACTGAAGCTTTCTTT. Translated: CASSPARENTEAFF.